Following are 28 T cell receptor beta chains from one sample sequenced in a study of blood T cell repertoires in COVID-19. The assay was immunoSEQ multiplex PCR, and TCRdb's table has in-frame clones only and misses some. The sample consists of 150,000 to 200,000 clones, around nine tenths of them appearing once. The sample was peripheral blood. These receptors were collected from a woman aged 70 to 79 with COVID-19, enrolled during active disease.

The gene calls are TRBV27 and TRBJ1-1; 7 nucleotides match TRBD1. Germline V gene lookup returns CDR1 MNHEY and CDR2 SMNVEV (reference sequence). V gave up 5 bases and J gave up 0 bases; unmatched junction bases: 3. This CDR3 comprises 14 residues. DNA for the CDR3: TGTGCCAGCAGTGTTCAGGGGGTGAACACTGAAGCTTTCTTT. Translated: CASSVQGVNTEAFF.

CDR3 region: CASSLFLRSSYEQYF. The CDR3 DNA sequence: TGTGCCAGCAGTTTATTTTTGCGGTCCTCCTACGAGCAGTACTTC. V is TRBV27 and J is TRBJ2-7; D is unclear. This CDR3 contains 15 residues. Germline V lookup: CDR1 MNHEY, CDR2 SMNVEV (reference sequence). With 1 base removed from V and 0 bases from J, the gap between germline ends came to 10 bases.

Only one count was recorded for this clone. This rearrangement joins TRBV15 to TRBJ1-1; D perhaps matches TRBD1 (6 bases). CDR1 LNHNV and CDR2 YYDKDF come from the germline V gene (reference sequence). There are 18 residues in the CDR3. V was cut by 0 bases and J by 5 bases, with 22 bases left in between. The CDR3 is CATSRDRVLGRGKTEAFF. The CDR3 bases are TGTGCCACCAGCAGAGATCGGGTCTTGGGCAGGGGAAAAACTGAAGCTTTCTTT.

The V gene is TRBV6-6, the J gene TRBJ1-2; TRBD1 might be the D (6 bases). V was shortened by 0 bases and J by 7 bases, with 15 bases between the two germline ends. The CDR3 is 15 residues long. Per the germline V gene, CDR1 is MNHNY and CDR2 is SVGAGI (reference sequence). CDR3 residues: CASSYSIPGDGGYTF. The CDR3 nucleotides are TGTGCCAGCAGTTACTCGATTCCAGGGGACGGTGGCTACACCTTC.

The chain employs TRBV28 and TRBJ1-4; D call uncertain. The germline V gene encodes CDR1 MDHEN and CDR2 SYDVKM. The length of the CDR3 is 16 residues. The V gene lost 6 bases and the J gene lost 0 bases, with 14 bases spanning the gap. CDR3 region: CASSRSTGTTNEKLFF. The DNA of the CDR3 is TGTGCCAGCAGCCGTTCTACCGGGACAACTAATGAAAAACTGTTTTTT.

The chain joins TRBV29-1 to TRBJ2-2; the match to TRBD1 covers 7 bases. With 4 bases clipped from V and 7 bases from J, the junction kept 6 bases outside the gene matches. Germline CDR1 is SQVTM and CDR2 is ANQGSEA. The CDR3 length is 13 residues. The CDR3 DNA reads TGCAGCGTTGTCAGGGGGTTTGACGGGGAGCTGTTTTTT. Amino acids: CSVVRGFDGELFF.

The chain combines TRBV7-2 with TRBJ1-1; D might be TRBD1 (5 bases). The germline V gene encodes CDR1 SGHTA and CDR2 FQGNSA. There are 15 residues in the CDR3. V was shortened by 1 base and J by 5 bases, with 14 bases between the two germline ends. The CDR3 bases are TGTGCCAGCAGCTTAGTTCGGGCTGGGGGGACTGAAGCTTTCTTT. Translated: CASSLVRAGGTEAFF.

The V and J genes are TRBV3-1 (or the pseudogene TRBV3-2) and TRBJ2-1; TRBD1 aligns across 8 bases. CDR1 and CDR2 from the germline V gene are LGHDT and YNNKEL (reference sequence). V shed 0 bases and J 3 bases; nucleotides not matched to a gene: 1. The CDR3 length is 15 residues. CDR3 region: CASSQEGTGYNEQFF. CDR3 in DNA: TGTGCCAGCAGCCAAGAAGGGACAGGCTACAATGAGCAGTTCTTC.

The chain uses TRBV4-1 and TRBJ1-2; 8 bases align to TRBD1. Germline trimming cut 1 base from V and 4 bases from J; bases unmatched to any gene: 2. This CDR3 contains 14 residues. Germline V lookup: CDR1 MGHRA, CDR2 YSYEKL. Written as DNA, the CDR3 is TGCGCCAGCAGCCAAGGGACAGGGCGCTATGGCTACACCTTC. Translated, it gives CASSQGTGRYGYTF.

This chain uses TRBV28 with TRBJ1-6; the D gene is possibly TRBD1 (5 bases). Deletions cut 6 bases from V and 5 bases from J, with 20 bases between. Per the germline V gene, CDR1 is MDHEN and CDR2 is SYDVKM. The CDR3 is 17 residues long. The CDR3 DNA sequence: TGTGCCAGCAGGGGGGGAAGGGTCTTACCCGATAATTCACCCCTCCACTTT. Its translation: CASRGGRVLPDNSPLHF.

V and J are TRBV11-3 and TRBJ2-1; TRBD2 matches 8 bases. V was pared by 4 bases and J by 8 bases, with 13 bases of the junction left unmatched. The CDR3 runs to 16 residues. The germline V gene has CDR1 SGHNT and CDR2 YENEEA. As DNA, the CDR3 is TGTGCCAGCAGCTATGAAACTAGCGGACCCTGGGATGAGCAGTTCTTC. This encodes CASSYETSGPWDEQFF. The full variable domain, in which reference TRBV11-3 and TRBJ2-1 provide the parts outside the CDR3, is EAGVVQSPRYKIIEKKQPVAFWCNPISGHNTLYWYLQNLGQGPELLIRYENEEAVDDSQLPKDRFSAERLKGVDSTLKIQPAELGDSAVYLCASSYETSGPWDEQFFGPGTRLTVL.

The chain joins TRBV5-1 to TRBJ2-7; 7 nucleotides align to TRBD1. Trimming removed 6 bases from V and 7 bases from J; junction bases left unmatched: 13. The length of the CDR3 is 14 residues. Per the germline V gene, CDR1 is SGHRS and CDR2 is YFSETQ. The CDR3 sequence: CASNPGTDLWEQYF. DNA for the CDR3: TGCGCCAGCAATCCCGGGACAGACCTCTGGGAGCAGTACTTC.

This clone appeared once. V and J are TRBV9 and TRBJ2-1; 7 bases map to TRBD1. The germline gives CDR1 SGDLS, CDR2 YYNGEE. V shed 2 bases, J shed 0 bases, and the junction held 2 bases outside the gene matches. This CDR3 has 15 residues. This chain's CDR3 is CASSVGQPSYNEQFF. The CDR3 region has the DNA TGTGCCAGCAGCGTGGGACAGCCCTCCTACAATGAGCAGTTCTTC.

This clone was seen only a few times. CDR3 DNA sequence: TGTGCCAGCAGCCAAGATCCGCTCCTCGGGGGGCGGAATGAAAAACTGTTTTTT. Translating gives CASSQDPLLGGRNEKLFF. The chain carries TRBV4-2 and TRBJ1-4; D possibly corresponds to TRBD1 (6 bases). Germline values: CDR1 LGHNA, CDR2 YNFKEQ. This CDR3 spans 18 amino acids. Trimming shortened V by 0 bases and J by 5 bases, and 19 bases separated the two germline ends.

The gene calls are TRBV11-2 and TRBJ2-2, with 7 bases fitting TRBD1. The CDR3 totals 15 residues. CDR1 SGHAT and CDR2 FQNNGV come from the germline V gene. Losses at the gene ends were 3 bases for V and 0 bases for J; bases not matched to a gene: 1. In nucleotides, the CDR3 is TGTGCCAGCAGCTTGGGACAGCCGAACACCGGGGAGCTGTTTTTT. It encodes CASSLGQPNTGELFF.

This clone was detected only a few times. V usage is TRBV3-1 (or the pseudogene TRBV3-2) and J usage is TRBJ1-6, with D possibly TRBD1 on 5 matching bases. V lost 0 bases and J 7 bases, leaving 13 bases between the germline ends. The CDR3 is 16 amino acids. CDR1 LGHDT and CDR2 YNNKEL come from the germline V gene (reference sequence). In DNA, the CDR3 is TGTGCCAGCAGCCAAGAAGCCAGGGTGTGGAATTCACCCCTCCACTTT. Its protein is CASSQEARVWNSPLHF.

The V call is TRBV5-8, the J call TRBJ1-5; D not certain. Germline lookup yields CDR1 SGHTS and CDR2 YDEGEE. This CDR3 has 14 residues. V shed 0 bases and J shed 4 bases, with 8 bases lying between them. The CDR3: CASSLVGLNQPQHF. For the CDR3, the DNA is TGTGCCAGCAGCTTGGTTGGGCTTAATCAGCCCCAGCATTTT.

J is TRBJ1-6 and V is TRBV5-1; D gene unclear. From germline, CDR1 is SGHRS and CDR2 YFSETQ. Trimming took off 7 bases at V and 6 bases at J, with 11 bases between the two ends. CDR3 length: 13 residues. CDR3: CASASGLNSPLHF. In DNA form, the CDR3 reads TGCGCCAGCGCGAGCGGTCTTAATTCACCCCTCCACTTT.

The chain recombines TRBV5-1 with TRBJ1-1; D possibly corresponds to TRBD1 (5 bases). Trimming pared 3 bases from V and 1 base from J, leaving 10 bases between. Per the germline V gene, CDR1 is SGHRS and CDR2 is YFSETQ. This CDR3 is 14 amino acids long. CDR3 residues: CASSYRGGNTEAFF. The CDR3 DNA reads TGCGCCAGCAGCTATAGGGGAGGGAACACTGAAGCTTTCTTT.

The gene calls are TRBV5-1 and TRBJ2-1; 7 bases match TRBD2. This CDR3 is 16 amino acids long. The germline CDR1 and CDR2 sequences are SGHRS and YFSETQ. V lost 1 base, J lost 2 bases, and 6 bases stayed unmatched. As DNA, the CDR3 is TGCGCCAGCAGCTTGAATGCGGGAGTACCCTACAATGAGCAGTTCTTC. Translating gives CASSLNAGVPYNEQFF.

The V gene is TRBV5-1, the J gene TRBJ2-5; 7 nucleotides agree with TRBD2. CDR3 length equals 14 residues. Germline loops: CDR1 SGHRS, CDR2 YFSETQ. The ends lost 1 base at V and 4 bases at J; junction bases unmatched: 4. CDR3 coding DNA: TGCGCCAGCAGCTTGTCGGGGGGATCAGAGACCCAGTACTTC. It translates to CASSLSGGSETQYF.

The V gene is TRBV18, the J gene TRBJ2-3; 11 nucleotides line up with TRBD2. CDR3 length equals 17 residues. The V gene end was trimmed by 2 bases and the J gene end by 4 bases; junction bases not matched to a gene: 8. Germline V gene sequence: CDR1 KGHSH, CDR2 LQKENI. As DNA, the CDR3 is TGTGCCAGCTCACCAATTCTAGCGGGAGGCGCCTCAGATACGCAGTATTTT. It is translated as CASSPILAGGASDTQYF.

The V gene is TRBV5-4, the J gene TRBJ2-5, with TRBD1 matching over 8 bases. Germline V gene sequence: CDR1 SGHNT, CDR2 YYREEE (reference sequence). J was trimmed by 3 bases and V by 2 bases; bases with no gene match: 9. This CDR3 region has 16 residues. The CDR3 is CASSLPTGQVKETQYF. CDR3 coding DNA: TGTGCCAGCAGCTTACCTACGGGACAGGTTAAAGAGACCCAGTACTTC.

This chain connects TRBV10-3 to TRBJ2-7; 9 nucleotides match TRBD2. Germline V CDR1 and CDR2: ENHRY, SYGVKD. Trimming took 4 bases from V and 5 from J; bases not matched to a gene: 9. This CDR3 region has 15 residues. Here the CDR3 DNA reads TGTGCCATCAGTGGTCGAGCGGGAGGTACGGACGAGCAGTACTTC. This translates into CAISGRAGGTDEQYF.

This chain connects TRBV19 to TRBJ2-1; D is ambiguous. Germline CDR1 LNHDA, CDR2 SQIVND (reference sequence). The CDR3 is made up of 11 amino acids. Trimming shortened V by 3 bases and J by 9 bases, and 6 bases separated the two germline ends. The CDR3 nucleotides are TGTGCCAGTAGTATTTTTAGTGAGCAGTTCTTC. Translated: CASSIFSEQFF.

The chain carries TRBV28 and TRBJ1-2; D might be TRBD1 (5 bases). V lost 3 bases and J lost 4, with 12 bases in between. This CDR3 contains 14 residues. Germline V gene sequence: CDR1 MDHEN, CDR2 SYDVKM. In DNA form, the CDR3 reads TGTGCCAGCAGTTTTCGGGGGAAATCCTATGGCTACACCTTC. This sequence encodes CASSFRGKSYGYTF.

V gene TRBV27 combines with J gene TRBJ2-2, with D possibly being TRBD1 (5 bases). This CDR3 comprises 14 residues. Trimming left V 0 bases short and J 4 bases short, with 6 bases between. Germline-derived CDR1 and CDR2 are MNHEY and SMNVEV (reference sequence). The DNA for the CDR3 is TGTGCCAGCAGTTTATCAAGGGGCACCGGGGAGCTGTTTTTT. This codes for CASSLSRGTGELFF.

The gene calls are TRBV11-2 and TRBJ1-6; 7 nucleotides align to TRBD1. The CDR3 sequence is 17 residues long. Trimming removed 5 bases from V and 2 bases from J; junction bases left unmatched: 9. The germline V gene encodes CDR1 SGHAT and CDR2 FQNNGV. This CDR3 is CASSPPPGQPYNSPLHF. In nucleotides, the CDR3 is TGTGCCAGCAGCCCCCCTCCGGGACAGCCCTATAATTCACCCCTCCACTTT. The complete variable domain, with remaining parts taken from reference TRBV11-2 and TRBJ1-6, reads EAGVAQSPRYKIIEKRQSVAFWCNPISGHATLYWYQQILGQGPKLLIQFQNNGVVDDSQLPKDRFSAERLKGVDSTLKIQPAKLEDSAVYLCASSPPPGQPYNSPLHFGNGTRLTVT.